The source of this T cell receptor beta chain is a study of metastatic and nonmetastatic thyroid tumors. The wider study: For malignant and benign thyroid patients, tumor or nodule tissue and blood were the sources whose repertoires were compared. Study-level findings and limits: According to reports, the diversity of TCR beta was significantly higher in malignant thyroid tumors than in benign nodules, and this held in both blood and tumor samples.

As handled by the study authors: Building a distant-metastasis classifier for papillary thyroid cancer drew on CDR3 differences across clinicopathological groups. Through MiXCR, TCRdb re-clonotyped the PCR reads. TCRdb's processing, not the study's, gives the V and J calls here. The sample holds roughly 27,000 clones; 13% are singletons and the top ten take approximately 4.9%. Before thyroid surgery, none of the patients had received any treatment. With V trimmed by 5 bases and J by 3 bases, 4 bases remained unmatched. Germline-derived CDR1 and CDR2 are LGHDT and YNNKEL (reference sequence). The CDR3 length is 14 residues. This clone was observed at least ten times. Its specificity is unknown.

This chain uses TRBV3-1 with TRBJ1-1; the match to TRBD1 covers 9 bases. The sequence came from a female donor with papillary thyroid cancer or a benign thyroid nodule (not recorded which). Some clones in this sample may be carry-over from other donors' samples. The material sequenced was blood. The CDR3 region is CASSSWTGDTEAFF. The CDR3 DNA reads as TGTGCCAGCAGCTCTTGGACAGGGGACACTGAAGCTTTCTTT.